The rows below give T cell receptor beta chains drawn from one sample of a study of early T cells in non-severe SARS-CoV-2 infection. TCRdb fed the 5' RACE reads into MiXCR, producing one record per CDR3 protein. The data hold roughly 30,000 distinct CDR3 sequences, with 4.5% observed a single time. The sample taken for sequencing was whole blood. These receptors all come from an adult who was a healthcare worker with PCR-confirmed SARS-CoV-2 infection or an uninfected control (not recorded which). Each CDR3 is given with its conserved first and last residue. The order of the fields is clone size, J gene, V gene, D gene, CDR3 DNA, CDR3 protein. The D gene is left open where the match is weak. Size values are once, few and many counts, or a class for expanded clones, and some rows have none.

clone size: many
J gene: TRBJ2-3
V gene: TRBV9
D gene: -
CDR3 DNA: TGTGCCAGCAGCGTAGTCAACACAGATACGCAGTATTTT
CDR3 protein: CASSVVNTDTQYF

clone size: many
J gene: TRBJ2-2
V gene: TRBV11-2
D gene: -
CDR3 DNA: TGTGCCAGCAGTTACGGGGGGCTCGTCGGGGAGCTGTTTTTT
CDR3 protein: CASSYGGLVGELFF

clone size: -
J gene: TRBJ2-1
V gene: TRBV14
D gene: -
CDR3 DNA: TGTGCCAGCAGCCGCCCGGGGTACTACAATGAGCAGTTCTTC
CDR3 protein: CASSRPGYYNEQFF

clone size: many
J gene: TRBJ1-3
V gene: TRBV27
D gene: -
CDR3 DNA: TGTGCCAGCAGTTTTAGGAACACCATATATTTT
CDR3 protein: CASSFRNTIYF

clone size: few
J gene: TRBJ2-1
V gene: TRBV1
D gene: -
CDR3 DNA: TGCACCAGCAGCTTGACCGCTCCGGAGCCAAATGAGCAGTTCTTC
CDR3 protein: CTSSLTAPEPNEQFF

clone size: many
J gene: TRBJ1-1
V gene: TRBV5-1
D gene: -
CDR3 DNA: TGCGCCAGCAGTTTTTCTCAGGGGAACACTGAAGCTTTCTTT
CDR3 protein: CASSFSQGNTEAFF

clone size: many
J gene: TRBJ2-3
V gene: TRBV29-1
D gene: TRBD2
CDR3 DNA: TGCAGCGTCGACTTCAGCGGGAGAAGCACAGATACGCAGTATTTT
CDR3 protein: CSVDFSGRSTDTQYF

clone size: few
J gene: TRBJ1-6
V gene: TRBV18
D gene: TRBD1
CDR3 DNA: TGTGCCAGCTCATCCGGGACAGGGGGCAGGGATTCACCCCTCCACTTT
CDR3 protein: CASSSGTGGRDSPLHF

clone size: many
J gene: TRBJ1-4
V gene: TRBV6-1
D gene: -
CDR3 DNA: TGTGCCAGCAGCGGGACCGTCGAGGAAAAACTGTTTTTT
CDR3 protein: CASSGTVEEKLFF

clone size: many
J gene: TRBJ1-5
V gene: TRBV3-1
D gene: -
CDR3 DNA: TGTGCCAGCAGCCAATTTCAGGGGAGCAATCAGCCCCAGCATTTT
CDR3 protein: CASSQFQGSNQPQHF

clone size: many
J gene: TRBJ2-5
V gene: TRBV7-2
D gene: TRBD1
CDR3 DNA: TGTGCCAGCAGCCCCAGGGACAGGGTCCAAGAGACCCAGTACTTC
CDR3 protein: CASSPRDRVQETQYF

clone size: many
J gene: TRBJ2-7
V gene: TRBV29-1
D gene: TRBD1
CDR3 DNA: TGCAGCGCCGTAGGCACCGGGACAGGAAGATCCTACGAGCAGTACTTC
CDR3 protein: CSAVGTGTGRSYEQYF

clone size: many
J gene: TRBJ1-4
V gene: TRBV7-9
D gene: TRBD1
CDR3 DNA: TGTGCCAGCAGCAATAGGGACAGGGACTATAATGAAAAACTGTTTTTT
CDR3 protein: CASSNRDRDYNEKLFF

clone size: -
J gene: TRBJ1-3
V gene: TRBV6-5
D gene: TRBD1
CDR3 DNA: TGTGCCAGCAGAAGAGACAGGGTCACTGGAAACACCATATATTTT
CDR3 protein: CASRRDRVTGNTIYF

clone size: many
J gene: TRBJ2-5
V gene: TRBV24-1
D gene: -
CDR3 DNA: TGTGCCACCAGTGATCCCGCAGACGTTCAAGAGACCCAGTACTTC
CDR3 protein: CATSDPADVQETQYF

clone size: many
J gene: TRBJ1-6
V gene: TRBV27
D gene: -
CDR3 DNA: TGTGCCAGCAGCTCGGTATTAGGAGGGCGAACACCCCTCCACTTT
CDR3 protein: CASSSVLGGRTPLHF

clone size: many
J gene: TRBJ1-1
V gene: TRBV18
D gene: -
CDR3 DNA: TGTGCCAGCTCACCGTCCGTCGGGGCTACTGAAGCTTTCTTT
CDR3 protein: CASSPSVGATEAFF

clone size: -
J gene: TRBJ2-5
V gene: TRBV5-4
D gene: -
CDR3 DNA: TGTGCCAGCAGCTTGGCCGGCGGACCGCAAGAGACCCAGTACTTC
CDR3 protein: CASSLAGGPQETQYF

clone size: once
J gene: TRBJ2-1
V gene: TRBV20-1
D gene: TRBD2
CDR3 DNA: TGCAGTGCCCTAAGGGGACTATCAACCTACAATGAGCAGTTCTTC
CDR3 protein: CSALRGLSTYNEQFF

clone size: many
J gene: TRBJ2-2
V gene: TRBV24-1
D gene: -
CDR3 DNA: TGTGCCACCAGTGATTTTTACGGGGCAGCGGGGGAGCTGTTTTTT
CDR3 protein: CATSDFYGAAGELFF

clone size: many
J gene: TRBJ2-1
V gene: TRBV10-3
D gene: -
CDR3 DNA: TGTGCCATCAAAGACCCGAGCTCCTACAATGAGCAGTTCTTC
CDR3 protein: CAIKDPSSYNEQFF

clone size: few
J gene: TRBJ2-3
V gene: TRBV9
D gene: -
CDR3 DNA: TGTGCCAGCAGCGTGAGTCCCCGTTTCGGGAGCCGAACAGATACGCAGTATTTT
CDR3 protein: CASSVSPRFGSRTDTQYF

clone size: -
J gene: TRBJ2-7
V gene: TRBV20-1
D gene: -
CDR3 DNA: TGCAGTGCTAGGGTCAATTACGAGCAGTACTTC
CDR3 protein: CSARVNYEQYF

clone size: -
J gene: TRBJ2-3
V gene: TRBV27
D gene: -
CDR3 DNA: TGTGCCAGCAGGGGGAGGGATACGCAGTATTTT
CDR3 protein: CASRGRDTQYF